This T cell receptor beta chain was profiled in a study of long-term antiretroviral therapy in people with HIV. Points from the study as a whole: Comparison with controls showed narrower CDR3 length ranges in HIV repertoires. Neither ART adherence, viral resistance nor therapy changes were documented.

The V end lost 1 base, the J end lost 6 bases, and 10 bases lay between the germline ends. Germline V gene lookup returns CDR1 LGHNT and CDR2 FRNRAP. The CDR3 runs 13 residues. In its sample, this clone was seen once. Antigen unknown. Survey-level resolution applied to immunoSEQ assay v3.0. Here immunoSEQ multiplex PCR was the method, and the copy in TCRdb shows in-frame clones only, minus some. This sample yields about 33,000 clones, of which roughly 95% are seen a single time; 2% to 3% belongs to the top ten. Sequencing used unsorted PBMCs, obtained 6.5 to 6.6 years after starting antiretroviral therapy. The chain joins TRBV12-5 to TRBJ2-7; D may match TRBD1 or TRBD2 (6 bases each). This receptor was obtained from a man in his thirties or forties with HIV. The CDR3 bases are TGTGCTAGTGGTTTGGGGGGGGCGGGCGAGCAGTACTTC. Translation: CASGLGGAGEQYF.